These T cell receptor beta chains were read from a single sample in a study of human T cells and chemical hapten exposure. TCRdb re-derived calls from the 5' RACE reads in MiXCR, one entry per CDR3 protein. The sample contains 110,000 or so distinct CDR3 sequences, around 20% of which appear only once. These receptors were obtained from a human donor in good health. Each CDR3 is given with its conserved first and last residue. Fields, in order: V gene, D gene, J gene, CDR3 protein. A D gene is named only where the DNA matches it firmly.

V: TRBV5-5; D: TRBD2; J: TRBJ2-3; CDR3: CASSRNSGKDTDTQYF
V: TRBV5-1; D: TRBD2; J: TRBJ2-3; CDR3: CASSRTSGFTDTQYF
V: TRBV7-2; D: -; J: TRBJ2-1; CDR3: CASSLALVWFF
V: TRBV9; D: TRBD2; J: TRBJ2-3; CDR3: CASSVGSGRSDTQYF
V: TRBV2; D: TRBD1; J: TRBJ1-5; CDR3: CASTRGTDYQPQHF
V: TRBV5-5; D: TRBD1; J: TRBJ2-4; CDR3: CASSLEAGGDLNIQYF
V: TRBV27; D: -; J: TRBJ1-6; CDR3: CAIKGGQDNSPLHF
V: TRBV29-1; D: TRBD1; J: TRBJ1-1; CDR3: CSVWGDREGDTEAFF
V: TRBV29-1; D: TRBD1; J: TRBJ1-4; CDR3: CSVSRGRGRDEKLFF
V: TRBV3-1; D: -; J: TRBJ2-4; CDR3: CASSQGTMGIQYF
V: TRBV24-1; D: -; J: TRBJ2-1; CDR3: CATSERTVWSYNEQFF
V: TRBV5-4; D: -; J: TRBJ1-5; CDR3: CARNARYSNQPQHF
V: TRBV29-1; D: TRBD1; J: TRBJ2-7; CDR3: CSVFLGQGWRSYEQYF
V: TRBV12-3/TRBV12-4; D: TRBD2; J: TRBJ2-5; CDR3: CASSPAGVETQYF